This entry lists 16 T cell receptor beta chains sequenced from one sample in a study of cytomegalovirus exposure and HLA in healthy donors (dated by TCRdb to the late 2010s). Libraries were constructed by the immunoSEQ multiplex PCR assay. For the multiplex PCR, a mixture combining 60 forward primers for TCR Vbeta segments and 13 reverse primers for TCR Jbeta segments was used. As stored in TCRdb, this immuneACCESS dataset retains in-frame rearrangements with V and J assigned. A fraction of the clones does not appear; measured against another copy, unresolved V genes explain less than half of the discrepancy, and the remainder lacks a known reason. This sample has 120,000 or so clones in its table, and roughly 80% of those were observed once. Of the sample, approximately 4% falls within the top ten clones. Sequenced material: PBMCs. These receptors were collected from a man aged 18 to 29 in good health and CMV-seropositive.

This clone was detected only a few times. This chain joins TRBV4-1 and TRBJ1-1; D ambiguous. Germline V lookup: CDR1 MGHRA, CDR2 YSYEKL. The CDR3 consists of 13 residues. With 0 bases removed from V and 4 bases from J, the gap between germline ends came to 6 bases. CDR3 sequence: CASSQDRTTEAFF. The CDR3 bases are TGCGCCAGCAGCCAAGATAGAACCACTGAAGCTTTCTTT.

The chain combines TRBV29-1 with TRBJ1-2; 10 bases are shared with TRBD1. The CDR3 has 13 amino acids. Germline assignment: CDR1 SQVTM and CDR2 ANQGSEA. V lost 5 bases to trimming and J lost 4 bases; unmatched junction nucleotides: 4. The CDR3 loop is CSVPGDRGYGYTF. CDR3 coding DNA: TGCAGCGTTCCCGGGGACAGGGGCTATGGCTACACCTTC.

The rearrangement uses TRBV7-9 and TRBJ2-7; maybe TRBD1 (6 bases). Between the trimmed V and J ends, which lost 4 bases and 1 base, there was a span of 8 bases. The CDR3 totals 13 residues. The V gene's germline CDR1 is SEHNR and CDR2 FQNEAQ (reference sequence). The CDR3 region has the DNA TGTGCCAGCAGCTCCACAGGGTCCTACGAGCAGTACTTC. Translated: CASSSTGSYEQYF. Using reference TRBV7-9 and TRBJ2-7 for the parts outside the CDR3, the full variable domain is DTGVSQNPRHKITKRGQNVTFRCDPISEHNRLYWYRQTLGQGPEFLTYFQNEAQLEKSRLLSDRFSAERPKGSFSTLEIQRTEQGDSAMYLCASSSTGSYEQYFGPGTRLTVT.

This chain links TRBV5-6 with TRBJ1-6; TRBD1 might be the D (6 bases). Between the trimmed V and J ends, which lost 0 bases and 8 bases, there was a span of 12 bases. In germline, CDR1 is SGHDT, CDR2 YYEEEE. The CDR3 consists of 15 residues. The chain's CDR3 is CASSLGGGLHSPLHF. The CDR3, as DNA: TGTGCCAGCAGCTTGGGAGGGGGATTGCATTCACCCCTCCACTTT.

This chain connects TRBV7-9 to TRBJ2-2, with 13 bases that match TRBD2. The germline V gene encodes CDR1 SEHNR and CDR2 FQNEAQ (reference sequence). This CDR3 is built from 19 residues. V lost 4 bases to trimming and J lost 2 bases; unmatched junction nucleotides: 10. The CDR3 sequence: CASSSPGGTSGTNTGELFF. In nucleotides, the CDR3 is TGTGCCAGCAGCTCCCCCGGGGGGACTAGCGGGACAAACACCGGGGAGCTGTTTTTT.

This chain joins TRBV7-9 and TRBJ2-1; D is possibly TRBD2 (7 bases). Germline-derived CDR1 and CDR2 are SEHNR and FQNEAQ (reference sequence). CDR3 size: 16 residues. V was cut by 5 bases and J by 0 bases, with 14 bases left in between. The CDR3 DNA sequence: TGTGCCAGCAGCGGGATAGGGGGGGACTCCTACAATGAGCAGTTCTTC. Its protein is CASSGIGGDSYNEQFF.

The rearrangement links TRBV4-3 to TRBJ2-7; 9 bases are shared with TRBD2. The junction had 8 bases not matched to a gene; V was cut back by 0 bases and J by 2 bases. CDR3 length equals 17 residues. CDR1 and CDR2 (germline): LGHNA, YSLEER. The CDR3 is CASSQDRVSGGTYEQYF. As DNA, the CDR3 is TGCGCCAGCAGCCAAGATCGTGTTAGCGGGGGCACCTACGAGCAGTACTTC.

V gene TRBV29-1 combines with J gene TRBJ2-7; TRBD2 agrees at 7 bases. V was pared by 5 bases and J by 4 bases, with 8 bases of the junction left unmatched. The germline CDR1 and CDR2 sequences are SQVTM and ANQGSEA. The CDR3 consists of 13 residues. The CDR3 spells CSVFGGGVYEQYF. The CDR3 bases are TGCAGCGTTTTTGGGGGGGGTGTTTACGAGCAGTACTTC.

V gene TRBV6-5 combines with J gene TRBJ1-6, with TRBD1 matching 8 bases. Trimming removed 6 bases from V and 16 bases from J; junction bases left unmatched: 14. The CDR3 length is 14 residues. Germline CDR1 MNHEY, CDR2 SVGAGI. CDR3 protein: CASRRGTGTPILHF. CDR3 nucleotide sequence: TGTGCCAGCAGGAGGGGGACAGGTACTCCTATACTCCACTTT.

The chain links TRBV7-2 to TRBJ1-5; D unresolved. This CDR3 has 13 amino acids. The germline V and J ends were trimmed by 6 bases and 1 base, with 7 bases remaining between them. Germline V lookup: CDR1 SGHTA, CDR2 FQGNSA. Written as DNA, the CDR3 is TGTGCCAGCAGGGCCTTAAGCAATCAGCCCCAGCATTTT. Its translation: CASRALSNQPQHF.

There are a few counts of this clone. This chain uses TRBV7-2 with TRBJ2-3; 7 positions agree with TRBD1. With V trimmed by 1 base and J by 2 bases, 6 bases remained unmatched. This CDR3 spans 16 amino acids. Per the germline V gene, CDR1 is SGHTA and CDR2 is FQGNSA. The CDR3 here is CASSLGTGVLTDTQYF. Written as DNA, the CDR3 is TGTGCCAGCAGCTTAGGTACAGGGGTGCTCACAGATACGCAGTATTTT.

This sequence joins TRBV2 and TRBJ2-7, with 8 bases lining up with TRBD1. This CDR3 is built from 14 residues. Germline V gene data show CDR1 as SNHLY and CDR2 as FYNNEI. V trimming: 7 bases; J trimming: 0 bases; junction bases outside the gene matches: 5. CDR3 region: CASNWDRSSYEQYF. The CDR3 region has the DNA TGTGCCAGCAACTGGGACAGGAGCTCCTACGAGCAGTACTTC. The variable domain in full, with the rest retrieved from reference TRBV2 and TRBJ2-7, is EPEVTQTPSHQVTQMGQEVILRCVPISNHLYFYWYRQILGQKVEFLVSFYNNEISEKSEIFDDQFSVERPDGSNFTLKIRSTKLEDSAMYFCASNWDRSSYEQYFGPGTRLTVT.

The chain links TRBV5-1 to TRBJ2-3; perhaps TRBD1 as D (6 bases). This CDR3 has 18 residues. Between the trimmed V and J ends, which lost 4 bases and 1 base, there was a span of 22 bases. Looked up from germline, CDR1 is SGHRS and CDR2 is YFSETQ. CDR3 sequence reads: CASSQRYGPAGGTDTQYF. Here the CDR3 DNA reads TGCGCCAGCAGCCAACGATACGGACCAGCAGGGGGCACAGATACGCAGTATTTT. The full variable domain, rest sourced from reference TRBV5-1 and TRBJ2-3, is KAGVTQTPRYLIKTRGQQVTLSCSPISGHRSVSWYQQTPGQGLQFLFEYFSETQRNKGNFPGRFSGRQFSNSRSEMNVSTLELGDSALYLCASSQRYGPAGGTDTQYFGPGTRLTVL.

J is TRBJ2-7 and V is TRBV7-2, with a weak D call TRBD2 (5 bases). The ends were cut back, 3 bases at V and 5 bases at J, with 17 bases in the middle. CDR3 length equals 15 residues. Germline CDR1 reads SGHTA; CDR2 reads FQGNSA. The CDR3 DNA sequence: TGTGCCAGCAGCTTGTCGGGATCCCGGCAGAACGAGCAGTACTTC. This gives the protein CASSLSGSRQNEQYF.

The gene calls are TRBV27 and TRBJ2-5; TRBD1 matches 8 bases. The DNA end favors TRBJ2-7, so the J call may be wrong. This CDR3 has 19 amino acids. Germline V gives CDR1 MNHEY, CDR2 SMNVEV (reference sequence). CDR3 sequence (DNA): TGTGCCAGCACGTTACTTCGGTCAGGGGGCACCCCAAATTCCTACGAGCAGTACTTC. Translation: CASTLLRSGGTPNSYEQYF.

The rearrangement uses TRBV19 and TRBJ1-2; a weak D match, TRBD1 (6 bases). Germline V gene data show CDR1 as LNHDA and CDR2 as SQIVND (reference sequence). Trimming pared 6 bases from V and 4 bases from J, leaving 15 bases between. The CDR3 totals 14 residues. The CDR3 DNA reads TGTGCCAGTAGCACTTACAGGGATGGCTATGGCTACACCTTC. This encodes CASSTYRDGYGYTF.